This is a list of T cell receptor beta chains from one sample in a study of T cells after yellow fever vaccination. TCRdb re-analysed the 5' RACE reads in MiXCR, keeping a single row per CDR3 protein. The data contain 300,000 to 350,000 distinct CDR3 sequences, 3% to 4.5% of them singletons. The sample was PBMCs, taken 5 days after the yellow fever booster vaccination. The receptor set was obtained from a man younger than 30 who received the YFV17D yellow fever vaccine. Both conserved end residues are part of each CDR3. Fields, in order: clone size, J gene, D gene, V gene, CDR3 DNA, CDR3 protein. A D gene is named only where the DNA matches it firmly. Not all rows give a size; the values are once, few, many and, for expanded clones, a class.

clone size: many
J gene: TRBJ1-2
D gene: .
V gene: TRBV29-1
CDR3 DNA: TGCAGCACGAGATCCTCCCCGACGGGCTACACCTTC
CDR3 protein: CSTRSSPTGYTF

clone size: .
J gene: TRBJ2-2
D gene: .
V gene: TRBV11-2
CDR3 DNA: TGTGCCAGCAGGGACTATAAGAACACCGGGGAGCTGTTTTTT
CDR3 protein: CASRDYKNTGELFF

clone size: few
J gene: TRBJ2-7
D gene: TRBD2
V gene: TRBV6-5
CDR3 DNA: TGTGCCAGCAGCATAGCGGGTTTTACCTACGAGCAGTACTTC
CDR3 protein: CASSIAGFTYEQYF

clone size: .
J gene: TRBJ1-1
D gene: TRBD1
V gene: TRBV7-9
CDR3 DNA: TGTGCCAGCAGCTTTCTTAACAGGGGGCAGGGTAGCACTGAAGCTTTCTTT
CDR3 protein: CASSFLNRGQGSTEAFF

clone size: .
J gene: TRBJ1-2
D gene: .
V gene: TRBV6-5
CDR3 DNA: TGTGCCAGCAAAACAGGACATGATGGCTACACCTTC
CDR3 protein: CASKTGHDGYTF

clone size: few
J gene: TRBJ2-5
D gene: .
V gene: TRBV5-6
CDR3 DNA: TGTGCCAGCACGAAGAGGGGTTCGGAGACCCAGTACTTC
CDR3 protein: CASTKRGSETQYF

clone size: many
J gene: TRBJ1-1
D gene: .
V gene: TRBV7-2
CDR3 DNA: TGTGCCAGCAGCCGTCTTCCGGGGAGCACTGAAGCTTTCTTT
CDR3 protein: CASSRLPGSTEAFF

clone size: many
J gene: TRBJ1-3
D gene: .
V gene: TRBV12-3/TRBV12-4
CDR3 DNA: TGTGCCACCGACATGGGACGCAACTCTGGAAACACCATATATTTT
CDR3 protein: CATDMGRNSGNTIYF

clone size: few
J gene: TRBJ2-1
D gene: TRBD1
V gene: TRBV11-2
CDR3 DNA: TGTGCCAGCAGCCTCGGGACAGGGATCGACAATGAGCAGTTCTTC
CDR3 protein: CASSLGTGIDNEQFF

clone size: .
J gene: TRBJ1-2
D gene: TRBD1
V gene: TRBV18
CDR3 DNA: TGTGCCAGCTCACCACCGGGACAGGGGGCCAGGAATGGCTACACCTTC
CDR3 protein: CASSPPGQGARNGYTF

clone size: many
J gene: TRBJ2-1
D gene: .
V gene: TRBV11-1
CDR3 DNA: TGTGCCAGCAGTCCTCCCCGCCCCCGGTACAATGAGCAGTTCTTC
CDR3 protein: CASSPPRPRYNEQFF

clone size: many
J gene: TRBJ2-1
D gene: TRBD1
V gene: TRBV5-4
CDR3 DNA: TGTGCCAGCAGCTCCGGGACAGGGTACAATGAGCAGTTCTTC
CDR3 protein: CASSSGTGYNEQFF

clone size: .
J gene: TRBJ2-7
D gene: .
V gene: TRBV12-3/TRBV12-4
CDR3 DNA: TGTGCCAGCAGCTGGGGGAAGGCTAGCGACGAGCAGTACTTC
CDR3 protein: CASSWGKASDEQYF

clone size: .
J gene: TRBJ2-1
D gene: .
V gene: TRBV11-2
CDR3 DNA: TGTGCCAGCAGCTTAGCAGCCCAGGGGCCCCGAGCAGAGTTCTTC
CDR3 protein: CASSLAAQGPRAEFF

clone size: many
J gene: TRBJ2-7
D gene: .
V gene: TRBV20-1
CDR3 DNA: TGCAGTGCTAGGGGCATCTTCGAGCAGTACTTC
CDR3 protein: CSARGIFEQYF

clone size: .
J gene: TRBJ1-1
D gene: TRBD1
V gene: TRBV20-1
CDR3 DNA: TGCAGTGTCGGGACAGGGGGTGCTGAAGCTTTCTTT
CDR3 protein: CSVGTGGAEAFF

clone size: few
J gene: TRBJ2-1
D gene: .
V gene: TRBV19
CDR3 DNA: TGTGCCAGTAGTATCGGCCCCGCGGGGAATGAGCAGTTCTTC
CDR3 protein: CASSIGPAGNEQFF

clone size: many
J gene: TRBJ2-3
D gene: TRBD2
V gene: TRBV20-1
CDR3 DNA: TGCAGTGCTGCAGAGATAAGTGGCGGGGGGGTAGATACGCAGTATTTT
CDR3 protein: CSAAEISGGGVDTQYF

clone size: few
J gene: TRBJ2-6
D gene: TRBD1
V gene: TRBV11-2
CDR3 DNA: TGTGCCAGCAGCTTACCCGCAGGGGGCGATGGGGCCAACGTCCTGACTTTC
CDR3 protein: CASSLPAGGDGANVLTF

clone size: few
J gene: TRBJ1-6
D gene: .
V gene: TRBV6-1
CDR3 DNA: TGTGCCAGCAGTGTGTCCGGAGATAATTCACCCCTCCACTTT
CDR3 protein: CASSVSGDNSPLHF

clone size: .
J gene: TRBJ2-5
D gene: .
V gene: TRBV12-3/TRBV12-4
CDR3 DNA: TGTGCCAGCAGTGACAACAGGGATCTAGAGACCCAGTACTTC
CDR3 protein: CASSDNRDLETQYF

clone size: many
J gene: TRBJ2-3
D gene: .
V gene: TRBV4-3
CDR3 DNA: TGCGCCAGCAGCCAAGGGACCGCGGATACGCAGTATTTT
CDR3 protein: CASSQGTADTQYF

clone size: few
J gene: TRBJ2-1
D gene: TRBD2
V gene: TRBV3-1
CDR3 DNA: TGTGCCAGCAGCCGATCCGGGACTAGCGGGGGGGCAAGTGAGCAGTTCTTC
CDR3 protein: CASSRSGTSGGASEQFF

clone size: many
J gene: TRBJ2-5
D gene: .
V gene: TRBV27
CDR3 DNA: TGTGCCAGCAGTTTTCGGATGTACCAAGAGACCCAGTACTTC
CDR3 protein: CASSFRMYQETQYF

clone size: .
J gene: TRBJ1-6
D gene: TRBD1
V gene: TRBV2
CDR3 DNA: TGTGCCAGCGGGGGACAGGGGTGGGGTTCACCCCTCCACTTT
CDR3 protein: CASGGQGWGSPLHF

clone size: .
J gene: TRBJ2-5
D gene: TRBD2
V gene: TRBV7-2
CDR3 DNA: TGTGCCAGCAGCCTAGCGGGGGGGACCCAAGAGACCCAGTACTTC
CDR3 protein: CASSLAGGTQETQYF

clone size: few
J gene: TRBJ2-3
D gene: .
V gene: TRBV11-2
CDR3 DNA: TGTGCCTCACCGGGGGATTGGAGCACAGATACGCAGTATTTT
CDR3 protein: CASPGDWSTDTQYF

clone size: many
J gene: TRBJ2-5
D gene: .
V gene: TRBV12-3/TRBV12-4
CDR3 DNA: TGTGCCAGCAGTTTAATGGGTTCGGAGGAGACCCAGTACTTC
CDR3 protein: CASSLMGSEETQYF

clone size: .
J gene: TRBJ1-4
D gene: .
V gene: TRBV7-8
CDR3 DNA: TGTGCCAGCAGCCCGGGGGGTTGGGAAAAACTGTTTTTT
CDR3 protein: CASSPGGWEKLFF

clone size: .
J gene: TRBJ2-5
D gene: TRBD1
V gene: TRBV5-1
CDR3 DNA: TGCGCCAGCAGCCGCTGGACAGGCTCCCAAGAGACCCAGTACTTC
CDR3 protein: CASSRWTGSQETQYF

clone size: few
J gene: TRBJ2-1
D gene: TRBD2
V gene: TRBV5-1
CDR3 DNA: TGCGCCAGCAATAGCGGGGGGTTCCCCAATGAGCAGTTCTTC
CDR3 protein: CASNSGGFPNEQFF

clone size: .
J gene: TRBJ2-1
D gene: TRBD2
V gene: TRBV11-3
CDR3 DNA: TGTGCCAGCAGCCCGGGACTAGCCAACCCCAATGAGCAGTTCTTC
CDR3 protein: CASSPGLANPNEQFF

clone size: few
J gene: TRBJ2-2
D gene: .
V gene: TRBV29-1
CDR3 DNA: TGCAGCGCAACGGACAGGAACACCGGGGAGCTGTTTTTT
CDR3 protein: CSATDRNTGELFF

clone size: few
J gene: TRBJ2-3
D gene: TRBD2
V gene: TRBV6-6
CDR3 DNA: TGTGCCAGCAGTTACTCGGGGAGCGGGGAGCGCACAGATACGCAGTATTTT
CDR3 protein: CASSYSGSGERTDTQYF

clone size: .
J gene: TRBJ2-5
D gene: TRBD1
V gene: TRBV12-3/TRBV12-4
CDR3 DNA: TGTGCCAGCAGCCACCGGGACAGGGGGCCCCCTCCCCCAGAGACCCAGTACTTC
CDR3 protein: CASSHRDRGPPPPETQYF

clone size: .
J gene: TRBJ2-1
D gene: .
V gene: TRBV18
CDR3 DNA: TGTGCCAGCTCTCCCTGGGGCGGGGACAATGAGCAGTTCTTC
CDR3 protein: CASSPWGGDNEQFF

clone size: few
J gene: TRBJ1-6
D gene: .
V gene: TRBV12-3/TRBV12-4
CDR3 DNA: TGTGCCAGCAGTTTAGGTGTTGGGGCTTCACCCCTCCACTTT
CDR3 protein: CASSLGVGASPLHF

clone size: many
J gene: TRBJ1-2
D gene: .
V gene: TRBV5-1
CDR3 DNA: TGCGCCAGCTCCGCAGACAGCTATGGCTACACCTTC
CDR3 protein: CASSADSYGYTF

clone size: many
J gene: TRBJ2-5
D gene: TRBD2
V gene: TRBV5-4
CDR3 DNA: TGTGCCAGCAGCTTGGTTCGAGGCGGGGGGCTCCAAGAGACCCAGTACTTC
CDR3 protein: CASSLVRGGGLQETQYF

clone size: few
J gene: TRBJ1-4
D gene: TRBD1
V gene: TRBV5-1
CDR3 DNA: TGCGCCAGCAGTCTCAGGGGGCCCTTTGAAAAACTGTTTTTT
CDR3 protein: CASSLRGPFEKLFF

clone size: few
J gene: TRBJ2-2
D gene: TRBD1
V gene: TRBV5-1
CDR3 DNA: TGCGCCAGCAGCTTGTCAACAGGGGACGGTAGGGAGCTGTTTTTT
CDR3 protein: CASSLSTGDGRELFF

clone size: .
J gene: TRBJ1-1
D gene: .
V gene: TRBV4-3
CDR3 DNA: TGCGCCAGCAGCTCCGGCGCGGGAGATTGGGCTTTCTTT
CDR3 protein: CASSSGAGDWAFF

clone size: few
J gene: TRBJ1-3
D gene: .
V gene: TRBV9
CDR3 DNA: TGTGCCAGCAGCGCGGGACTGAGCTCTGGAAACACCATATATTTT
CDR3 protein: CASSAGLSSGNTIYF

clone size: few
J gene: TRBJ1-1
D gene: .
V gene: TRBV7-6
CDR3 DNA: TGTGCCAGCAGCTTAGCGTTGACAGAAAACATGAACACTGAAGCTTTCTTT
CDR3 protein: CASSLALTENMNTEAFF

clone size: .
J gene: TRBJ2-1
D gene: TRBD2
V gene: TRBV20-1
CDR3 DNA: TGCAGTGCTAGAAAACTAGCGGGGGGGCGATTCAATGAGCAGTTCTTC
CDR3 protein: CSARKLAGGRFNEQFF

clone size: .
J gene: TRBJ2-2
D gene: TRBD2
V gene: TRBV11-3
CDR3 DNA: TGTGCCAGCAGCTTCGGGGGGTCGAACACCGGGGAGCTGATTTTT
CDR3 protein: CASSFGGSNTGELIF

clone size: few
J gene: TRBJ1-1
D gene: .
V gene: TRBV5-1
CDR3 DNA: TGCGCCAGCAGCTTCGAGACAACTAACACTGAAGCTTTCTTT
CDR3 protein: CASSFETTNTEAFF

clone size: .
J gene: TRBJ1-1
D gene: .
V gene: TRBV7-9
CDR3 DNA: TGTGCCAGCAGCTGGGTAGAGAACACTGAAGCTTTCTTT
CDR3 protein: CASSWVENTEAFF

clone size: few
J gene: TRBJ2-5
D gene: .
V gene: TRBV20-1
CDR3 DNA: TGCAGTGCTAGAGTACTAGCCGAAGAGACCCAGTACTTC
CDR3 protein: CSARVLAEETQYF

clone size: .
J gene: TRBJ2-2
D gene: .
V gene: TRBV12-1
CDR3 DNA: TGTGCCAGCACCCCGCCCGGCGGGGGGCTCAACACCGGGGAGCTGTTTTTT
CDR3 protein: CASTPPGGGLNTGELFF

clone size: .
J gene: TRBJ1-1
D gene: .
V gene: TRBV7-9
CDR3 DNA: TGTGCCAGCAGCTCTGAGCTGACAGGCGTCGACACTGAAGCTTTCTTT
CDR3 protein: CASSSELTGVDTEAFF

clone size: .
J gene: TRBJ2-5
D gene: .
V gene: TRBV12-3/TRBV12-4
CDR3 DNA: TGTGCCAGCAGTTTGAATCTAGCGGAGACCCAGTACTTC
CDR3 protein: CASSLNLAETQYF

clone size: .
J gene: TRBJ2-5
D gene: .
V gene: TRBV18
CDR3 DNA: TGTGCCAGCTCACCATCTCCCCTCCTCAGGTGGGAGACCCAGTACTTC
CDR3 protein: CASSPSPLLRWETQYF

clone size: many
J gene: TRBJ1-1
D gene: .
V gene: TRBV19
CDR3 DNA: TGTGCCAGCGTAAGGGGCACTGAAGCTTTCTTT
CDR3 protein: CASVRGTEAFF

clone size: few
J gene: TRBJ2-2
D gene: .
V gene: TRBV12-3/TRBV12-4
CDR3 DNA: TGTGCCAGCCGAAGAGCCGGGGGCCGGAACACCGGGGAGCTGTTTTTT
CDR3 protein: CASRRAGGRNTGELFF